The following is a T cell receptor (beta chain) sequence with its context. Its antigen is as yet unknown. This sample was taken from a study of cytomegalovirus exposure and HLA in healthy donors. Notes on the study in general: The classifier reportedly diagnosed cytomegalovirus status with high specificity and sensitivity. In vitro work confirmed that a few CMV-associated chains recognize CMV antigens.

This table comes from immunoSEQ multiplex PCR, and its TCRdb copy is limited to in-frame clones, with some not included. The sample comprises 90,000 or so clones, about 96% of which are singletons, and less than 0.8% rests with the top ten. The CDR3 consists of 14 residues. The germline V gene encodes CDR1 LNHDA and CDR2 SQIVND (reference sequence). The ends were cut back, 1 base at V and 2 bases at J, with 8 bases in the middle. This clonotype was sampled from a man between 18 and 35 years old in good health and CMV-seronegative. The V call is TRBV19, the J call TRBJ1-2, with D perhaps TRBD1 (5 bases). The sequencing input was PBMCs. CDR3 residues: CASSIAGGNYGYTF. CDR3 in DNA: TGTGCCAGTAGTATAGCGGGGGGGAACTATGGCTACACCTTC. Filled out from reference TRBV19 and TRBJ1-2, the complete variable domain reads DGGITQSPKYLFRKEGQNVTLSCEQNLNHDAMYWYRQDPGQGLRLIYYSQIVNDFQKGDIAEGYSVSREKKESFPLTVTSAQKNPTAFYLCASSIAGGNYGYTFGSGTRLTVV.